Listed here are 21 T cell receptor beta chains from one sample, sequenced in a study of blood T cell repertoires in COVID-19. TCRdb keeps only in-frame clones here, not all; method: immunoSEQ multiplex PCR. The table records around 280,000 clones, around 91% of them present only once. Sequenced sample: PBMCs or T cells enriched from blood (not recorded which). The receptors come from a woman aged 18-29 years with acute COVID-19.

The rearrangement links TRBV27 to TRBJ2-2; 10 nucleotides line up with TRBD1. Germline CDR1 reads MNHEY; CDR2 reads SMNVEV (reference sequence). V lost 0 bases, J lost 6 bases, and 7 bases stayed unmatched. The CDR3 has 17 amino acids. The CDR3 loop reads CASSLSLTGGFSGELFF. DNA for the CDR3: TGTGCCAGCAGTTTATCCTTGACAGGGGGCTTCTCCGGGGAGCTGTTTTTT.

The chain uses TRBV18 and TRBJ2-7; D ambiguous. This CDR3 spans 12 amino acids. V lost 3 bases and J 2 bases, leaving 5 bases between the germline ends. Germline V gives CDR1 KGHSH, CDR2 LQKENI. CDR3 DNA sequence: TGTGCCAGCTCACCGCGAACCTACGAGCAGTACTTC. Protein product: CASSPRTYEQYF.

The CDR3 DNA is TGTGCCAGCAGTGAACTACTAGCGGGAGGGCCCCACGAGCAGTACTTC. Translated, it gives CASSELLAGGPHEQYF. The chain links TRBV6-1 to TRBJ2-7, with TRBD2 matching 13 bases. Trimming cost V 2 bases and J 5 bases; bases outside gene matches: 6. The germline V gene has CDR1 MNHNS and CDR2 SASEGT. There are 16 residues in the CDR3.

As for this clone: This specimen includes other DNA sequences encoding the same CDR3. The chain carries TRBV19 and TRBJ2-1; TRBD2 matches at 7 bases. From germline, CDR1 is LNHDA and CDR2 SQIVND (reference sequence). The J segment lost 4 bases and the V segment lost 3 bases, leaving 6 bases of the junction unmatched. The CDR3 has 15 residues. The CDR3 DNA sequence: TGTGCCAGTAGTATTGGAGGGAGGGGTTACAATGAGCAGTTCTTC. This codes for CASSIGGRGYNEQFF.

The chain is built from TRBV10-3 and TRBJ2-3, with D tentatively TRBD2 (5 bases). The V gene lost 6 bases and the J gene lost 6 bases, with 7 bases spanning the gap. The length of the CDR3 is 11 residues. Germline V gene data show CDR1 as ENHRY and CDR2 as SYGVKD. CDR3 in amino acids: CAISERDTQYF. CDR3 in DNA: TGTGCCATCAGCGAGCGGGATACGCAGTATTTT.

The CDR3 here is CASTLDRGSYNEQFF. The CDR3, as DNA: TGTGCCAGCACCCTGGACAGGGGGTCTTACAATGAGCAGTTCTTC. The chain employs TRBV5-6 and TRBJ2-1, with 10 bases aligning to TRBD1. V gave up 6 bases and J gave up 4 bases; unmatched junction bases: 7. The V gene's germline CDR1 is SGHDT and CDR2 YYEEEE. CDR3 length: 15 residues.

This clone appeared once. This chain connects TRBV4-2 to TRBJ2-5, with 8 bases lining up with TRBD2. Unmatched junction bases numbered 9, after V lost 1 base and J lost 2 bases. The CDR3 has 17 residues. Germline CDR1 reads LGHNA; CDR2 reads YNFKEQ. The CDR3, as DNA: TGTGCCAGCAGCCAAGGTCGATTACTAGCGGCTCAAGAGACCCAGTACTTC. This encodes CASSQGRLLAAQETQYF.

The chain carries TRBV12-5 and TRBJ2-5, with 8 bases lining up with TRBD1. Germline V gene data show CDR1 as LGHNT and CDR2 as FRNRAP. The J segment lost 4 bases and the V segment lost 0 bases, leaving 4 bases of the junction unmatched. The length of the CDR3 is 15 residues. CDR3 DNA sequence: TGTGCTAGTGGTTTGGTACAGGGGGTGGGAGAGACCCAGTACTTC. It yields the protein CASGLVQGVGETQYF.

This sequence joins TRBV5-8 and TRBJ1-1; the D is unclear. Trimming shortened V by 1 base and J by 8 bases, and 9 bases separated the two germline ends. CDR1 SGHTS and CDR2 YDEGEE come from the germline V gene. CDR3 length: 12 residues. The CDR3 here is CASSLRGPEAFF. As DNA, the CDR3 is TGTGCCAGCAGCTTGCGGGGTCCCGAAGCTTTCTTT.

This rearrangement joins TRBV10-1 to TRBJ1-2; 7 nucleotides line up with TRBD1. The V segment lost 6 bases and the J segment 2 bases; nucleotides outside the gene matches: 15. The CDR3 extends over 17 amino acids. Germline V gives CDR1 WNHNN, CDR2 SYGVQD (reference sequence). The CDR3 protein is CASRRDSRFRLNYGYTF. CDR3 DNA: TGCGCCAGCAGGAGGGACAGCCGTTTTAGGCTAAACTATGGCTACACCTTC.

The genes are TRBV30 and TRBJ1-1; D possibly corresponds to TRBD1 (6 bases). The CDR3 loop spans 14 amino acids. Trimming stripped 2 bases from V and 1 base from J, with 11 bases between. The V gene's germline CDR1 is GTSNPN and CDR2 SVGIG (reference sequence). The chain's CDR3 is CAWSFWTANTEAFF. CDR3 bases: TGTGCCTGGAGTTTTTGGACAGCGAACACTGAAGCTTTCTTT.

This clone was seen a single time. The V and J genes are TRBV24-1 and TRBJ1-1, with D perhaps matching TRBD1 (5 bases). V lost 9 bases, J lost 2 bases, and 15 bases lay in between. The CDR3 has 14 residues. The germline V gene has CDR1 KGHDR and CDR2 SFDVKD. This CDR3 reads CATRPGGANTEAFF. The CDR3 bases are TGTGCCACCCGCCCCGGGGGAGCTAACACTGAAGCTTTCTTT.

The genes are TRBV7-6 and TRBJ2-5; 12 bases match TRBD2. CDR1 SGHVS and CDR2 FNYEAQ come from the germline V gene. V dropped 6 bases and J dropped 4; count of bases not matched to a gene: 6. CDR3 size: 15 residues. CDR3 sequence reads: CASRLGLAGPETQYF. CDR3 sequence (DNA): TGTGCCAGCAGACTTGGACTAGCGGGACCAGAGACCCAGTACTTC.

This clone was picked up one time. V gene TRBV10-2 combines with J gene TRBJ2-7; 7 bases fit TRBD1. CDR3 length: 13 residues. Germline values: CDR1 WSHSY, CDR2 SAAADI. Trimming removed 7 bases from V and 7 bases from J; junction bases left unmatched: 10. The CDR3 spells CASNKGASIEQYF. CDR3 coding DNA: TGCGCCAGCAACAAGGGGGCTAGCATAGAGCAGTACTTC.

The J gene is TRBJ2-1, the V gene TRBV19, with TRBD2 matching 9 bases. Losses at the gene ends were 4 bases for V and 6 bases for J; bases not matched to a gene: 7. The CDR3 has 15 amino acids. Germline V gene sequence: CDR1 LNHDA, CDR2 SQIVND (reference sequence). The CDR3 bases are TGTGCCAGTAGTAAGGGCGGGAGGGCCGTCAATGAGCAGTTCTTC. This translates into CASSKGGRAVNEQFF.

The chain employs TRBV6-5 and TRBJ2-7; D is perhaps TRBD1 (6 bases). The germline V gene has CDR1 MNHEY and CDR2 SVGAGI. The V gene lost 2 bases and the J gene lost 5 bases, with 13 bases spanning the gap. The CDR3 has 14 residues. The CDR3 nucleotides are TGTGCCAGCAGTTACCAGGGGACCCGAGACGAGCAGTACTTC. Protein sequence: CASSYQGTRDEQYF.

This chain joins TRBV28 and TRBJ2-7; possible D gene TRBD1, 6 bases. Germline loops: CDR1 MDHEN, CDR2 SYDVKM. The CDR3 runs to 15 residues. V was pared by 7 bases and J by 0 bases, with 16 bases between. In DNA form, the CDR3 reads TGTGCCAGCAACGAGGGGGTGATAAGCTCCTACGAGCAGTACTTC. Translation gives CASNEGVISSYEQYF. Full variable domain (outside the CDR3, taken from reference TRBV28 and TRBJ2-7): DVKVTQSSRYLVKRTGEKVFLECVQDMDHENMFWYRQDPGLGLRLIYFSYDVKMKEKGDIPEGYSVSREKKERFSLILESASTNQTSMYLCASNEGVISSYEQYFGPGTRLTVT.

The rearrangement links TRBV30 to TRBJ2-7, with a possible D match to TRBD2 (5 bases). Germline loops: CDR1 GTSNPN, CDR2 SVGIG (reference sequence). This CDR3 is 11 amino acids long. The ends were cut back, 2 bases at V and 5 bases at J, with 7 bases in the middle. This CDR3 reads CAWSYGDEQYF. The CDR3 nucleotides read TGTGCCTGGAGTTACGGGGACGAGCAGTACTTC.

Remarks on this clone: Different DNA sequences within this sample yield the same CDR3. The J gene is TRBJ2-5, the V gene TRBV7-8, with 11 bases that match TRBD2. Trimming cost V 1 base and J 4 bases; bases outside gene matches: 2. CDR1 is SGHVS, CDR2 FQNEAQ, per germline. The CDR3 is 15 amino acids. The CDR3, as DNA: TGTGCCAGCAGCTTAGTAGCGGGAGGGGGAGAGACCCAGTACTTC. Its protein is CASSLVAGGGETQYF.

The chain links TRBV7-2 to TRBJ2-1; 7 bases line up with TRBD2. The J segment lost 4 bases and the V segment lost 4 bases, leaving 7 bases of the junction unmatched. This CDR3 region has 15 residues. The germline V gene has CDR1 SGHTA and CDR2 FQGNSA. The CDR3 coding sequence is TGTGCCAGCAGCTCACTTAGCGGGCCATACAATGAGCAGTTCTTC. This sequence encodes CASSSLSGPYNEQFF.

The chain recombines TRBV19 with TRBJ1-5; D gene unclear. Trimming pared 6 bases from V and 7 bases from J, leaving 13 bases between. This CDR3 is 13 amino acids long. CDR1 and CDR2 (germline): LNHDA, SQIVND (reference sequence). The CDR3 region is CASSLLAGQPQHF. CDR3 DNA: TGTGCCAGTAGCCTTCTAGCCGGCCAGCCCCAGCATTTT.